The rows below give T cell receptor beta chains drawn from one sample of a study of blood T cells in healthy people across ages. Each CDR3 protein is one row after TCRdb ran MiXCR on the 5' RACE reads. The data show about 800,000 distinct CDR3 sequences, less than 60% seen once. The sequencing input was blood. The receptors come from a man older than 75 in good health. Both conserved end residues are part of each CDR3. Fields, in order: CDR3 length, clone size, V gene, D gene, J gene, CDR3 DNA, CDR3 protein. A D gene is named only where the DNA matches it firmly. A row's size may be missing; if present it is once, few, many or a size class.

len: 13; abundance: many; v_gene: TRBV20-1; d_gene: TRBD2; j_gene: TRBJ2-7; CDR3nt: TGCAGTGCTATCGGGACTAGCGGTTACGAGCAGTACTTC; CDR3aa: CSAIGTSGYEQYF
len: 13; abundance: -; v_gene: TRBV28; d_gene: -; j_gene: TRBJ2-1; CDR3nt: TGTGCCAGCAGTTTTACTAGCCCTGATGAGCAGTTCTTC; CDR3aa: CASSFTSPDEQFF
len: 15; abundance: -; v_gene: TRBV9; d_gene: TRBD2; j_gene: TRBJ2-5; CDR3nt: TGTGCCAGCAGCGGGATAGCGGGACTCCAAGAGACCCAGTACTTC; CDR3aa: CASSGIAGLQETQYF
len: 16; abundance: few; v_gene: TRBV10-3; d_gene: -; j_gene: TRBJ1-2; CDR3nt: TGTGCCATCAGTGAGTCGGGAGGCGCGAATAACTATGGCTACACCTTC; CDR3aa: CAISESGGANNYGYTF
len: 14; abundance: -; v_gene: TRBV3-1; d_gene: -; j_gene: TRBJ2-3; CDR3nt: TGTGCCAGCAGCCAAGACAAACTCACAGATACGCAGTATTTT; CDR3aa: CASSQDKLTDTQYF
len: 16; abundance: -; v_gene: TRBV2; d_gene: -; j_gene: TRBJ2-3; CDR3nt: TGTGCCAGCACCTCAAGTTGGGCGGGGAACACAGATACGCAGTATTTT; CDR3aa: CASTSSWAGNTDTQYF
len: 14; abundance: -; v_gene: TRBV10-3; d_gene: TRBD1; j_gene: TRBJ1-2; CDR3nt: TGTGCCGTGAATGGGGGACAGGGAGTCTATGGCTACACCTTC; CDR3aa: CAVNGGQGVYGYTF
len: 14; abundance: few; v_gene: TRBV6-1; d_gene: -; j_gene: TRBJ1-2; CDR3nt: TGTGCCAGCAGTGAAGCAGGAACGGCGGGCGGCTACACCTTC; CDR3aa: CASSEAGTAGGYTF
len: 16; abundance: -; v_gene: TRBV20-1; d_gene: TRBD2; j_gene: TRBJ2-1; CDR3nt: TGCAGTGCTAGACTAGCGGGAGGGTCCCCCTACAATGAGCAGTTCTTC; CDR3aa: CSARLAGGSPYNEQFF
len: 13; abundance: -; v_gene: TRBV5-1; d_gene: -; j_gene: TRBJ2-7; CDR3nt: TGCGCCAGCAGCAACCCGGACGGCTACGAGCAGTACTTC; CDR3aa: CASSNPDGYEQYF
len: 16; abundance: -; v_gene: TRBV20-1; d_gene: TRBD2; j_gene: TRBJ2-3; CDR3nt: TGCAGTGCTAGTATACTAGCGGGAACCAGGGCAGATACGCAGTATTTT; CDR3aa: CSASILAGTRADTQYF
len: 16; abundance: once; v_gene: TRBV2; d_gene: TRBD2; j_gene: TRBJ2-1; CDR3nt: TGTGCCAGCAGGGAGGGGTTGGGGACTAGCGGGAGTAGGCAGTTCTTC; CDR3aa: CASREGLGTSGSRQFF
len: 15; abundance: -; v_gene: TRBV3-1; d_gene: TRBD2; j_gene: TRBJ2-5; CDR3nt: TGTGCCAGCAGTGAGGGGAGCGGGGTCCAAGAGACCCAGTACTTC; CDR3aa: CASSEGSGVQETQYF
len: 16; abundance: -; v_gene: TRBV9; d_gene: -; j_gene: TRBJ2-1; CDR3nt: TGTGCCAGCAGCGTAGGTTTGGGGCCGAGGGACAATGAGCAGTTCTTC; CDR3aa: CASSVGLGPRDNEQFF
len: 12; abundance: few; v_gene: TRBV28; d_gene: -; j_gene: TRBJ2-3; CDR3nt: TGTGCCAGCAAGGGGTTCCAAGATACGCAGTATTTT; CDR3aa: CASKGFQDTQYF
len: 19; abundance: -; v_gene: TRBV14; d_gene: TRBD1; j_gene: TRBJ2-1; CDR3nt: TGTGCCAGCAGCCAGGACAGGGTGCCCGGGACGCAATCCTACAATGAGCAGTTCTTC; CDR3aa: CASSQDRVPGTQSYNEQFF
len: 15; abundance: -; v_gene: TRBV24-1; d_gene: -; j_gene: TRBJ2-5; CDR3nt: TGTGCCACCAGTGATACCGACAGGTCCCAAGAGACCCAGTACTTC; CDR3aa: CATSDTDRSQETQYF
len: 12; abundance: -; v_gene: TRBV20-1; d_gene: -; j_gene: TRBJ2-7; CDR3nt: TGCAGTGCTAGCTTGACTCAAAACGAGCAGTACTTC; CDR3aa: CSASLTQNEQYF
len: 14; abundance: -; v_gene: TRBV6-5; d_gene: TRBD1; j_gene: TRBJ1-1; CDR3nt: TGTGCCAGCAGCCTGGACAGGGAAGGTACTGAAGCTTTCTTT; CDR3aa: CASSLDREGTEAFF
len: 16; abundance: few; v_gene: TRBV20-1; d_gene: TRBD2; j_gene: TRBJ2-1; CDR3nt: TGCAATGCTAGAGATGGACTAGCGGGACTATTTAATGAGCAGTTCTTC; CDR3aa: CNARDGLAGLFNEQFF
len: 15; abundance: once; v_gene: TRBV10-3; d_gene: TRBD1; j_gene: TRBJ2-2; CDR3nt: TGTGCCATCAGGGGACAGATTACGAACACCGGGGAGCTGTTTTTT; CDR3aa: CAIRGQITNTGELFF
len: 15; abundance: few; v_gene: TRBV6-4; d_gene: -; j_gene: TRBJ2-1; CDR3nt: TGTGCCAGCAGTGCTAGCGGTCGGGGGCTCAATGAGCAGTTCTTC; CDR3aa: CASSASGRGLNEQFF
len: 11; abundance: few; v_gene: TRBV7-9; d_gene: -; j_gene: TRBJ1-1; CDR3nt: TGTGCCAGCAGCTTCGATAATGAAGCTTTCTTT; CDR3aa: CASSFDNEAFF
len: 13; abundance: many; v_gene: TRBV18; d_gene: -; j_gene: TRBJ2-7; CDR3nt: TGTGCCAGCTCCCCGGGACTGAACTACGAGCAGTACTTC; CDR3aa: CASSPGLNYEQYF
len: 13; abundance: few; v_gene: TRBV20-1; d_gene: -; j_gene: TRBJ1-1; CDR3nt: TGCAGTGCTCGCAAGGGTTGGAACACTGAAGCTTTCTTT; CDR3aa: CSARKGWNTEAFF
len: 16; abundance: few; v_gene: TRBV11-1; d_gene: TRBD2; j_gene: TRBJ2-3; CDR3nt: TGTGCCAGCAGCTTAACCCTAGCGGGAGGCAGAGATACGCAGTATTTT; CDR3aa: CASSLTLAGGRDTQYF
len: 14; abundance: -; v_gene: TRBV6-2/TRBV6-3; d_gene: -; j_gene: TRBJ2-5; CDR3nt: TGTGCCAGCAGGCCCCCGGGACACCAAGAGACCCAGTACTTC; CDR3aa: CASRPPGHQETQYF
len: 14; abundance: -; v_gene: TRBV29-1; d_gene: -; j_gene: TRBJ2-1; CDR3nt: TGCAGCATCGAACCGGCGGGTTCCTACAATGAGCAGTTCTTC; CDR3aa: CSIEPAGSYNEQFF
len: 14; abundance: -; v_gene: TRBV7-2; d_gene: -; j_gene: TRBJ2-3; CDR3nt: TGTGCCAGCAGCCCCGGGCATGGGGGAGATACGCAGTATTTT; CDR3aa: CASSPGHGGDTQYF
len: 13; abundance: few; v_gene: TRBV9; d_gene: -; j_gene: TRBJ2-3; CDR3nt: TGTGCCAGCAGCGTCACAGGAACAGATACGCAGTATTTT; CDR3aa: CASSVTGTDTQYF
len: 15; abundance: -; v_gene: TRBV11-1; d_gene: -; j_gene: TRBJ2-3; CDR3nt: TGTGCCAGCAGCTTAGAGGGACTTCAGCGCGATACGCAGTATTTT; CDR3aa: CASSLEGLQRDTQYF
len: 14; abundance: few; v_gene: TRBV20-1; d_gene: TRBD1; j_gene: TRBJ2-5; CDR3nt: TGCAGTGCTAACCGACGACAGGGAAAGGAGACCCAGTACTTC; CDR3aa: CSANRRQGKETQYF
len: 13; abundance: -; v_gene: TRBV2; d_gene: -; j_gene: TRBJ2-7; CDR3nt: TGTGCCAGCAGCTACGAGGCAACCTACGAGCAGTACTTC; CDR3aa: CASSYEATYEQYF
len: 13; abundance: -; v_gene: TRBV7-6; d_gene: -; j_gene: TRBJ2-7; CDR3nt: TGTGCCAGCAGCGCGAGGACGTCCTACGAGCAGTACTTC; CDR3aa: CASSARTSYEQYF
len: 14; abundance: -; v_gene: TRBV27; d_gene: TRBD1; j_gene: TRBJ1-1; CDR3nt: TGTGCCAGCAGTTCCCCGGGACAGGGTACTGAAGCTTTCTTT; CDR3aa: CASSSPGQGTEAFF
len: 14; abundance: few; v_gene: TRBV30; d_gene: TRBD1; j_gene: TRBJ1-5; CDR3nt: TGTGCCTGGAGTGTACAGGGGGCAGGTCAGCCCCAGCATTTT; CDR3aa: CAWSVQGAGQPQHF
len: 12; abundance: -; v_gene: TRBV7-2; d_gene: -; j_gene: TRBJ2-1; CDR3nt: TGTGCCAGCGGCTCCCAGGCCGGTGAGCAGTTCTTC; CDR3aa: CASGSQAGEQFF
len: 13; abundance: -; v_gene: TRBV20-1; d_gene: -; j_gene: TRBJ2-5; CDR3nt: TGCAGTGCTGGGTGGCAGGGACGAGAGACCCAGTACTTC; CDR3aa: CSAGWQGRETQYF
len: 14; abundance: -; v_gene: TRBV5-1; d_gene: TRBD2; j_gene: TRBJ2-7; CDR3nt: TGCGCCAGCAAGAAAGAACTAGCGGGAACCGAGCAGTACTTC; CDR3aa: CASKKELAGTEQYF
len: 14; abundance: -; v_gene: TRBV7-9; d_gene: TRBD1; j_gene: TRBJ1-6; CDR3nt: TGTGCCAGCAGCCTTGGACAGGGGGCCTCACCCCCCCACTTT; CDR3aa: CASSLGQGASPPHF
len: 14; abundance: many; v_gene: TRBV27; d_gene: -; j_gene: TRBJ2-4; CDR3nt: TGTGCCAGCAGTTTAGGTCCTCTTGTGGACATTCAGTACTTC; CDR3aa: CASSLGPLVDIQYF
len: 15; abundance: -; v_gene: TRBV5-1; d_gene: -; j_gene: TRBJ2-2; CDR3nt: TGCGCCAGCAGCAGATCTAGGGGGTACACCGGGGAGCTGTTTTTT; CDR3aa: CASSRSRGYTGELFF
len: 13; abundance: -; v_gene: TRBV29-1; d_gene: TRBD1; j_gene: TRBJ2-7; CDR3nt: TGCAGCGCCAAGGAGGGGACAGGCTACGAGCAGTACTTC; CDR3aa: CSAKEGTGYEQYF
len: 14; abundance: once; v_gene: TRBV29-1; d_gene: -; j_gene: TRBJ2-1; CDR3nt: TGCAGCGCCGAACAGGGTAGTTTCACCGATGAGCAGTTCTTC; CDR3aa: CSAEQGSFTDEQFF
len: 14; abundance: -; v_gene: TRBV29-1; d_gene: TRBD1; j_gene: TRBJ2-7; CDR3nt: TGCAGCGTTGCTACGGGACAGGCGCCCTACGAGCAGTACTTC; CDR3aa: CSVATGQAPYEQYF
len: 13; abundance: few; v_gene: TRBV12-3/TRBV12-4; d_gene: -; j_gene: TRBJ2-1; CDR3nt: TGTGCCAGCACCGTACTAGCTTCGGGTGAGCAGTTCTTC; CDR3aa: CASTVLASGEQFF
len: 16; abundance: -; v_gene: TRBV7-9; d_gene: -; j_gene: TRBJ2-7; CDR3nt: TGTGCCAGCAGCTTGACGACAAGGATGGGGACCTACGAGCAGTACTTC; CDR3aa: CASSLTTRMGTYEQYF
len: 15; abundance: many; v_gene: TRBV27; d_gene: -; j_gene: TRBJ2-7; CDR3nt: TGTGCCAGCAGTATAACGGGACTTCTCGCCTACGAGCAGTACTTC; CDR3aa: CASSITGLLAYEQYF
len: 12; abundance: -; v_gene: TRBV6-1; d_gene: TRBD2; j_gene: TRBJ2-7; CDR3nt: TGTGCCACAGCGCGGGGGGCCTACGAGCAGTACTTC; CDR3aa: CATARGAYEQYF
len: 15; abundance: -; v_gene: TRBV7-3; d_gene: TRBD2; j_gene: TRBJ2-1; CDR3nt: TGTGCCAGCAGGTTAATAGCGGGAGAAAGGAATGAGCAGTTCTTC; CDR3aa: CASRLIAGERNEQFF
len: 13; abundance: few; v_gene: TRBV5-1; d_gene: -; j_gene: TRBJ2-1; CDR3nt: TGCGCCAGCAGCGCGATGTGGGGGCATGAGCAGTTCTTC; CDR3aa: CASSAMWGHEQFF
len: 15; abundance: few; v_gene: TRBV10-3; d_gene: TRBD1; j_gene: TRBJ2-7; CDR3nt: TGTGCCATCAGAGAAATAGGACAGGGGGCCGGCGAGCAGTACTTC; CDR3aa: CAIREIGQGAGEQYF
len: 15; abundance: few; v_gene: TRBV29-1; d_gene: TRBD1; j_gene: TRBJ2-3; CDR3nt: TGCAGCGTCTACGACAGGGGTTATAGCACAGATACGCAGTATTTT; CDR3aa: CSVYDRGYSTDTQYF
len: 16; abundance: -; v_gene: TRBV20-1; d_gene: TRBD2; j_gene: TRBJ2-1; CDR3nt: TGCAGTGCTAGAGATACCCTAGCGGGGTTCCGCAATGAGCAGTTCTTC; CDR3aa: CSARDTLAGFRNEQFF
len: 13; abundance: -; v_gene: TRBV6-2/TRBV6-3; d_gene: -; j_gene: TRBJ2-3; CDR3nt: TGTGCCAGCAGTCGGAGGGAACTAGATACGCAGTATTTT; CDR3aa: CASSRRELDTQYF